Given below is one T cell receptor beta chain in context. Its antigen is not known. In germline, CDR1 is MGHRA, CDR2 YSYEKL. The germline V and J ends were trimmed by 2 bases and 2 bases, with 16 bases remaining between them. The CDR3 has 16 amino acids. These data are taken from a study of shared clonotypes between healthy human individuals. Findings and caveats of the study: Shared clonotypes: approximately 4.5% naive CD4, around 3.5% naive CD8, 2.3% memory CD4, 0.4% memory CD8.

Every subset's genomic DNA went evenly onto several immunoSEQ plates. Assay: immunoSEQ multiplex PCR; the TCRdb copy retains only in-frame clones and omits some. The sample carries 2 million to 2.5 million clones, 95% recorded once. The V and J genes are TRBV4-1 and TRBJ2-7, with TRBD1 as a possible D gene (5 bases). This sequence was found in a man between 18 and 29 years old in good health. Sequenced sample: naive CD4+ T cells sorted from blood. Subset reported: CD45RA+ positively selected. The CDR3 loop reads CASSQNTLQVTYEQYF. As DNA, the CDR3 is TGCGCCAGCAGCCAAAACACCTTACAGGTAACCTACGAGCAGTACTTC.